The 3 T cell receptor beta chains below come from one sample, sequenced in a study of T-cell reconstitution after alpha-beta-depleted transplantation in children. Unique molecular identifiers tagged the TCRbeta library. MiXCR was run by TCRdb on the PCR reads, yielding one entry per CDR3 protein. The sample shows about 280,000 distinct CDR3 sequences, approximately 10% of them seen only once. The material sequenced was peripheral blood, taken 180 days after TCRalphabeta/CD19-depleted stem cell transplant. These receptors all come from a male patient between 2 and 10 years old who had a stem cell transplant for chronic granulomatous disease, so the T cells may come from the graft donor.

This clonotype appeared many times. The chain employs TRBV15 and TRBJ2-5, with D tentatively TRBD1 or TRBD2 (6 bases each). Per germline, CDR1 LNHNV and CDR2 YYDKDF (reference sequence). V lost 6 bases and J 4 bases, leaving 18 bases between the germline ends. The CDR3 length is 15 residues. The CDR3 loop reads CATSSVGGEGETQYF. For the CDR3, the DNA is TGTGCCACCAGTAGTGTCGGGGGCGAGGGAGAGACCCAGTACTTC.

This clonotype was recorded many times. The chain has TRBV28 and TRBJ2-1, with D perhaps assigned TRBD1 or TRBD2 (5 bases each). Deletions cut 4 bases from V and 5 bases from J, with 15 bases between. Germline values: CDR1 MDHEN, CDR2 SYDVKM. This CDR3 is built from 15 residues. CDR3 loop: CASSSLGDPNNEQFF. The CDR3 DNA is TGTGCCAGCAGTTCTCTAGGGGACCCAAACAATGAGCAGTTCTTC.

This clonotype appeared many times. This rearrangement joins TRBV29-1 to TRBJ2-1; D is perhaps TRBD2 (5 bases). Germline V gene lookup returns CDR1 SQVTM and CDR2 ANQGSEA. The CDR3 extends over 12 amino acids. V was pared by 5 bases and J by 5 bases, with 10 bases between. DNA of the CDR3: TGCAGCGTTACGGGATATGACAATGAGCAGTTCTTC. It codes for CSVTGYDNEQFF.